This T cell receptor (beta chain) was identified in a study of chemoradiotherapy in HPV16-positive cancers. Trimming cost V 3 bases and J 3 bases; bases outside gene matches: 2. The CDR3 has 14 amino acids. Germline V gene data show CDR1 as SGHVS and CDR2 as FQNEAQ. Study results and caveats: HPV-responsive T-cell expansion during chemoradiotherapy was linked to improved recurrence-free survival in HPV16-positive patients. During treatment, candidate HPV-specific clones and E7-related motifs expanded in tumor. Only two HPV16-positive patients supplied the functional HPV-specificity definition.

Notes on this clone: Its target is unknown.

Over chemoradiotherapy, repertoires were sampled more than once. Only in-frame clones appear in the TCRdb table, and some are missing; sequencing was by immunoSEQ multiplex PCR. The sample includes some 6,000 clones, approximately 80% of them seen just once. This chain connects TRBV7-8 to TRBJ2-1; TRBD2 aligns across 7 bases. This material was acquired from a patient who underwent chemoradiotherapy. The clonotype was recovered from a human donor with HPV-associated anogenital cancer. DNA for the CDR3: TGTGCCAGCAGCTTCCGGGGGGACTACAATGAGCAGTTCTTC. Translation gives CASSFRGDYNEQFF.